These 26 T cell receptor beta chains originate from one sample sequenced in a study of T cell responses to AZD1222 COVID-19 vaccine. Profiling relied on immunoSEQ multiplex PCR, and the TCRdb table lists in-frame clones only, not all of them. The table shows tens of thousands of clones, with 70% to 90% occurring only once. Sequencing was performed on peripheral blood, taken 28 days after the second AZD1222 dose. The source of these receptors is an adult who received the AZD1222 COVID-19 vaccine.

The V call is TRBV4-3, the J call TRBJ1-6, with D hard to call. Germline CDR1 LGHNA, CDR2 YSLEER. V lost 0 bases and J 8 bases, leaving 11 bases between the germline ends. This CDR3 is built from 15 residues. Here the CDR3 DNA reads TGCGCCAGCAGCCAAGATACGGCAGACTATTCACCCCTCCACTTT. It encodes CASSQDTADYSPLHF.

As DNA, the CDR3 is TGTGCCAGCAGCACCGGGACAGGGAACACCGGGGAGCTGTTTTTT. Translation: CASSTGTGNTGELFF. The V and J genes are TRBV27 and TRBJ2-2; 8 bases line up with TRBD1. The CDR3 spans 15 residues. The V gene's germline CDR1 is MNHEY and CDR2 SMNVEV (reference sequence). Trimming cost V 6 bases and J 1 base; bases outside gene matches: 4.

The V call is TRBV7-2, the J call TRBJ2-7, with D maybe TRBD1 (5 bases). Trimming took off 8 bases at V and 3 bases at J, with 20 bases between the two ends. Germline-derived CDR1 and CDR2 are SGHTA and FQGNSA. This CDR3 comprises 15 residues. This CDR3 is CASVLSQGSGYEQYF. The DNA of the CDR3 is TGTGCCAGCGTACTGAGTCAGGGAAGTGGCTACGAGCAGTACTTC.

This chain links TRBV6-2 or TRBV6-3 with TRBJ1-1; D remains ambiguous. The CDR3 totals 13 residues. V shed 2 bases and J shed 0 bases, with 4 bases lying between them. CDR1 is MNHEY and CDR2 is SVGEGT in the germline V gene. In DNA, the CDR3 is TGTGCCAGCAGTTACCCCCTGAACACTGAAGCTTTCTTT. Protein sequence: CASSYPLNTEAFF.

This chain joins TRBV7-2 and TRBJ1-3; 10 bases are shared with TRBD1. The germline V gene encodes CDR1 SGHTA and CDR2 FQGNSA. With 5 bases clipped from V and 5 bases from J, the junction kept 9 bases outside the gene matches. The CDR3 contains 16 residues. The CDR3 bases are TGTGCCAGCAGCCCATCTGCGGGACAGGGGAGAAACACCATATATTTT. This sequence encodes CASSPSAGQGRNTIYF.

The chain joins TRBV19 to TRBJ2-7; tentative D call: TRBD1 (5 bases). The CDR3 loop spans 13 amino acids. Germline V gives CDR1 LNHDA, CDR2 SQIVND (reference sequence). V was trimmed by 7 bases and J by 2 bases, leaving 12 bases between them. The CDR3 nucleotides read TGTGCCAGTACCCAGGGCCGGGCCTACGAGCAGTACTTC. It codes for CASTQGRAYEQYF.

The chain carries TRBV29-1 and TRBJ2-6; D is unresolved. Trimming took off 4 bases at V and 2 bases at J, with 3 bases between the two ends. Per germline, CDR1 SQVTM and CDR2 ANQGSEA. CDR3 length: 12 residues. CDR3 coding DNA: TGCAGCGTTGCGGCTGGGGCCAACGTCCTGACTTTC. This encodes CSVAAGANVLTF.

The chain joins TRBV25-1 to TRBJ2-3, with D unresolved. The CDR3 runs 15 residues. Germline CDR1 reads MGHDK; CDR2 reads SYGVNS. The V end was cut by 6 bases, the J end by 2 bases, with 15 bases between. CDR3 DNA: TGTGCCAGCAGAGCCCTCGGACGACTCACAGATACGCAGTATTTT. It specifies CASRALGRLTDTQYF.

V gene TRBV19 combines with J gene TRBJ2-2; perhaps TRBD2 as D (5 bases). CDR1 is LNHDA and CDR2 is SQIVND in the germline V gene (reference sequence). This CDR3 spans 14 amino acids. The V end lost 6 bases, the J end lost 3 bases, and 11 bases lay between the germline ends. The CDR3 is CASRILGDTGELFF. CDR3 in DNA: TGTGCCAGTAGAATCCTCGGGGACACCGGGGAGCTGTTTTTT.

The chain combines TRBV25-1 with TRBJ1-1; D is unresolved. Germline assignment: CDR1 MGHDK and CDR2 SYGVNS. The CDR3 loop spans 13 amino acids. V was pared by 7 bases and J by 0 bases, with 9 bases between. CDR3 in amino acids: CASKDPLNTEAFF. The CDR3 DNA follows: TGTGCCAGCAAAGATCCGTTGAACACTGAAGCTTTCTTT.

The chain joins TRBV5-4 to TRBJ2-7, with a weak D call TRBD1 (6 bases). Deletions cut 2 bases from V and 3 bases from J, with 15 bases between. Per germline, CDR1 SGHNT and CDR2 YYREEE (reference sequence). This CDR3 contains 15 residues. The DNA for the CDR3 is TGTGCCAGCAGCTTCGCTCAGGGGATACTCTACGAGCAGTACTTC. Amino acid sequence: CASSFAQGILYEQYF.

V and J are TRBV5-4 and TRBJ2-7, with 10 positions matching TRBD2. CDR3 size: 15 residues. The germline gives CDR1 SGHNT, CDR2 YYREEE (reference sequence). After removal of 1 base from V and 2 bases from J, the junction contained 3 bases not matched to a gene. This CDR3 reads CASSLSLAGTYEQYF. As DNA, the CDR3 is TGTGCCAGCAGCTTGTCACTAGCGGGGACCTACGAGCAGTACTTC.

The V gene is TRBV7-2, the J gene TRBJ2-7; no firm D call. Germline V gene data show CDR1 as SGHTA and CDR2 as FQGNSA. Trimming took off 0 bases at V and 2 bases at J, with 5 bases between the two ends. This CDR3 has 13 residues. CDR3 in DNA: TGTGCCAGCAGCTTAGCGGGAACCTACGAGCAGTACTTC. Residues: CASSLAGTYEQYF.

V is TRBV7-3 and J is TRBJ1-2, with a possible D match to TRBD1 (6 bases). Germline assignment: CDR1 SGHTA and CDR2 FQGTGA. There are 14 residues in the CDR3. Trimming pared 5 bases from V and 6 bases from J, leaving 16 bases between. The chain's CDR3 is CASSNRDGSDGYTF. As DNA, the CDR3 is TGTGCCAGCAGCAACAGGGATGGGTCTGATGGCTACACCTTC.

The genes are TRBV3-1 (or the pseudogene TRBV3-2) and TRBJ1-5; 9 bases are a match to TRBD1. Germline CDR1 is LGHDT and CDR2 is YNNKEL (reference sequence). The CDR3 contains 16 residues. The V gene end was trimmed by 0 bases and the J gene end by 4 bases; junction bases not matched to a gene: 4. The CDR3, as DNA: TGTGCCAGCAGCCAAGACGAGGACAGGGGAAATCAGCCCCAGCATTTT. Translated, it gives CASSQDEDRGNQPQHF.

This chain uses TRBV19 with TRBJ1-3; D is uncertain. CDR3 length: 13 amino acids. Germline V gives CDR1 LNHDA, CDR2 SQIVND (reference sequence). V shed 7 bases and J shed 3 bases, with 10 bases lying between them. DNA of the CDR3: TGTGCCAGTACCCACCTTGTTGGAAACACCATATATTTT. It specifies CASTHLVGNTIYF.

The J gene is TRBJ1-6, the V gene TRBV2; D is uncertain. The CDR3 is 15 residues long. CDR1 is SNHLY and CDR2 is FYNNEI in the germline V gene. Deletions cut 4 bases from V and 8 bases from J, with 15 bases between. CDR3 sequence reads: CASSASYGGDSPLHF. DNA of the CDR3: TGTGCCAGCAGTGCATCTTATGGCGGGGATTCACCCCTCCACTTT.

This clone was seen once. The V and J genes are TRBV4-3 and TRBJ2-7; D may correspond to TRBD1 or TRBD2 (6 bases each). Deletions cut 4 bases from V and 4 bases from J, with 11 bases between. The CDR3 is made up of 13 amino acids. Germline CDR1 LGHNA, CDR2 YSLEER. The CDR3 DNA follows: TGCGCCAGCAGCCCAGGAGGGGGGTACGAGCAGTACTTC. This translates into CASSPGGGYEQYF.

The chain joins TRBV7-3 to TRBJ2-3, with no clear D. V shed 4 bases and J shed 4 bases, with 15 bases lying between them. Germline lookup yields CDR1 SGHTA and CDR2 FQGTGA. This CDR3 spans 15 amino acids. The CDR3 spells CASSYNPQDPDTQYF. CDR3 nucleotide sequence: TGTGCCAGCAGCTACAACCCCCAAGACCCAGATACGCAGTATTTT.

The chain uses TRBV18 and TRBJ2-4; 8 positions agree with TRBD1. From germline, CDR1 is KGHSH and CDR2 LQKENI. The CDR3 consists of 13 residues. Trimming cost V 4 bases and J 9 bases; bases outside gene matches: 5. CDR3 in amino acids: CASSQGQEGIQYF. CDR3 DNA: TGTGCCAGCTCACAGGGACAGGAGGGCATTCAGTACTTC.

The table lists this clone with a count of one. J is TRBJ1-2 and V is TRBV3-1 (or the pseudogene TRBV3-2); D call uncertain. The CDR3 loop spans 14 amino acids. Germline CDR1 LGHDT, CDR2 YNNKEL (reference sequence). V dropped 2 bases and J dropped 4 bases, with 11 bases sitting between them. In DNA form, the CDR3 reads TGTGCCAGCAGCCAAACAGCTGTCTTCTATGGCTACACCTTC. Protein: CASSQTAVFYGYTF.

CDR3: CASSQDRIASDTQYF. CDR3 bases: TGTGCCAGCAGCCAAGATCGAATAGCGTCTGATACGCAGTATTTT. V gene TRBV4-2 combines with J gene TRBJ2-3; the D gene is possibly TRBD2 (5 bases). The CDR3 spans 15 residues. The V gene lost 0 bases and the J gene lost 6 bases, with 13 bases spanning the gap. The germline gives CDR1 LGHNA, CDR2 YNFKEQ.

The CDR3 loop reads CASSPRGANTGELFF. CDR3 nucleotides: TGTGCCAGCAGCCCCAGGGGGGCCAACACCGGGGAGCTGTTTTTT. J is TRBJ2-2 and V is TRBV7-3; D is perhaps TRBD1 (7 bases). Germline values: CDR1 SGHTA, CDR2 FQGTGA. The length of the CDR3 is 15 residues. V was shortened by 5 bases and J by 2 bases, with 12 bases between the two germline ends.

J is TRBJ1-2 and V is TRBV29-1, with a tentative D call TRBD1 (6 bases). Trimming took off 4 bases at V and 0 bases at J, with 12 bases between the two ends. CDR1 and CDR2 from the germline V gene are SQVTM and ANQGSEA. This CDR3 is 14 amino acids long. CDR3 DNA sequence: TGCAGCGTTGTTCGGGACACGTCTAACTATGGCTACACCTTC. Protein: CSVVRDTSNYGYTF.

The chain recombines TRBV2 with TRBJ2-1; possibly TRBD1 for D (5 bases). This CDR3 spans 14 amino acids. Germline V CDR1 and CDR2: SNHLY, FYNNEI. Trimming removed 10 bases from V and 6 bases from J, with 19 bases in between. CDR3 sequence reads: CATQGPNPSNEQFF. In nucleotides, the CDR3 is TGTGCCACCCAGGGTCCGAACCCGTCCAATGAGCAGTTCTTC.

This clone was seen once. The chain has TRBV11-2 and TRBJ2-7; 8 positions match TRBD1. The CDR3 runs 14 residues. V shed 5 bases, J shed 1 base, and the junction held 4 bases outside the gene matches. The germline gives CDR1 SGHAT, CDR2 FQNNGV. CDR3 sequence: CASSPNRGSYEQYF. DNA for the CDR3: TGTGCCAGCAGCCCCAACAGGGGGTCCTACGAGCAGTACTTC.